This T cell receptor (beta chain) appears in the sequencing data of a study of blood T cells in healthy people across ages (dated by TCRdb to the mid-2010s). About the study as a whole: In model experiments, roughly one uniquely barcoded TCR beta cDNA molecule per two T cells was captured by template switching. Using deep sequencing normalized with unique cDNA molecular identifiers, the study measured how TCR beta repertoire diversity changes with age. The donors were split into four age groups: young (average 16 years), middle-aged (39), aged (more than 55) and long-lived (roughly 86). Donors of different ages were randomly distributed across sequencing lanes to avoid experimental bias. Using the same blood draw, the study looked at two additional independent replicas of 1 million unique cDNA reads for two donors, one aged 18 to 30 and the other aged 80 or older. Overall study results and their limits: The long-lived group showed more naive CD4+ T cells, fewer expanded clones and increased TCR diversity than the aged group, suggesting age selection. Estimates of total diversity from one million sequenced T cells were regarded as lower bounds and underestimates. Because profiling used bulk unsorted PBMCs, naive and antigen-experienced compartments could not be compared conclusively. There was a strong correlation between observed TCR beta diversity and the percentage of naive T cells measured by flow cytometry. As age increased, observed TCR beta diversity per million T cells dropped in a roughly linear way, and a significant reduction was already evident by age about 40. Donor CMV infection status was unknown, potentially confounding age-related changes in expanded clonotypes.

This clonotype was recorded only once. Its antigen is currently not known. Base qualities are not recorded, but no much larger clone differs from it by a single base. V is pruned by 4 bases and J by 7 bases, leaving 6 bases of the junction without a gene match. Measured from the cysteine to the phenylalanine, the CDR3 is 14 residues long. This entry keeps only the CDR3 DNA: 42 bases, framed from base 1. As encoded in the germline V gene (reference sequence), CDR1 is DFQATT while CDR2 is SNEGSKA. Systemically healthy Caucasian individuals from Russia, some 38 in total and aged about 6 to 90 years, were included as donors. Ten milliliters of peripheral blood were collected from each donor into EDTA-treated Vacutainer tubes. PBMCs were isolated by Ficoll-Paque density-gradient centrifugation, with at least 7 million obtained per sample. Total RNA was extracted from PBMCs with Trizol reagent, with at least 5.5 micrograms obtained per sample. Naive CD45RAhigh/CD27high T cell percentages were measured by flow cytometry on a PBMC aliquot from every donor.

The library came from 5' RACE. Sequenced using an Illumina HiSeq 2500. A second PCR of roughly 7 to 12 cycles was run with a J-beta primer mix and a sample-barcoded 5' primer. A unique molecular identifier was introduced onto each TCR beta cDNA molecule by a template-switch 5' adaptor carrying 12 random nucleotides. At least 2.5 million CDR3-containing paired-end reads were obtained from each sample. The Mint cDNA synthesis kit, primed by a TRBC-specific oligonucleotide, was used to synthesize first-strand cDNA from all RNA. After uracil-DNA glycosylase treatment, a first 18-cycle PCR used universal primers M1SS and BC2_uni_R on all cDNA. Under the source paper's analysis protocol: For normalization, 1 million high-quality reads were randomly selected from each sample, with every read carrying a distinct molecular identifier. Reads sharing molecular identifiers were discarded rather than binned into consensus sequences. MiTCR, run with a Q25 quality threshold and the strictest error-elimination algorithm, handled CDR3 identification, clonotype clustering and error correction. Lower-bound total TCR beta diversity was estimated with a nonparametric unseen species model using Euler transformation. Through fastp at Q25 and MiXCR, TCRdb rebuilt clones from the public reads, retaining in-frame beta chains. Each record represents a unique CDR3 protein, reported with the most common genes and DNA among its rows. These V and J calls originate from TCRdb's pipeline instead of the authors' own analysis. The sample table lists over a million distinct CDR3 sequences, 42% of them with a count of one. The ten largest clones capture about 4% of the sample.

The V and J genes are TRBV20-1 and TRBJ2-1; 11 bases in the junction line up with TRBD2. The TCR was taken from a woman under 30 in good health. The sequenced sample consisted of blood. The CDR3: CSATLAGGDNEQFF. The DNA reads as follows: TGCAGTGCTACCTTAGCGGGAGGGGATAATGAGCAGTTCTTC.